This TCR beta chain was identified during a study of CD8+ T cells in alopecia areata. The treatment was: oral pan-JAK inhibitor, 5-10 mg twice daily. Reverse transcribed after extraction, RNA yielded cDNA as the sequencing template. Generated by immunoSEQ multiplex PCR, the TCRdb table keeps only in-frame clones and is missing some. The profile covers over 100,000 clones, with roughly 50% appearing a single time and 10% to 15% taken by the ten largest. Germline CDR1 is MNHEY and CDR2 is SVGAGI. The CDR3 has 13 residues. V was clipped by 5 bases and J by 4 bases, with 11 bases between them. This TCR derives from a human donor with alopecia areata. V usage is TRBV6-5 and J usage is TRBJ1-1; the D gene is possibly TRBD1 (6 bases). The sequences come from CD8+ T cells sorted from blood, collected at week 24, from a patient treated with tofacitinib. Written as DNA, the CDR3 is TGTGCCAGCAGTATGACAGGCCCCACTGAAGCTTTCTTT. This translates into CASSMTGPTEAFF.